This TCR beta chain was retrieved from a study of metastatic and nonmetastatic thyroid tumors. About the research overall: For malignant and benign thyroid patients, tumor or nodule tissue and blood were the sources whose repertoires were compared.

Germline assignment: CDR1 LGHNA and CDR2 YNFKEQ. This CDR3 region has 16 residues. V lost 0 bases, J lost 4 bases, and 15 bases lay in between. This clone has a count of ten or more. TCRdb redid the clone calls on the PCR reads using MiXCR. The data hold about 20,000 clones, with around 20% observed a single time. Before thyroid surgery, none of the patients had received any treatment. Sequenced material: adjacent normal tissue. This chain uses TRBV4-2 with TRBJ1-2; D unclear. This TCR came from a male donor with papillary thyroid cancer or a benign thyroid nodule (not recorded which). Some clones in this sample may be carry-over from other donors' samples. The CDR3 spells CASSQDGDRVLYGYTF. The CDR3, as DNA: TGTGCCAGCAGCCAAGATGGGGATAGGGTCCTCTATGGCTACACCTTC.